This is a list of T cell receptor beta chains from one sample in a study of CD8 T cells in ankylosing spondylitis. TCRdb recomputed calls from the 5' RACE reads with MiXCR, one row per CDR3 protein. The repertoire holds about 510,000 distinct CDR3 sequences, with roughly 5% as singletons. The source material was blood, either unsorted or a sorted T cell fraction (not recorded which). Every receptor here comes from a male donor with ankylosing spondylitis. Both conserved end residues are part of each CDR3. A D gene is named only where the DNA matches it firmly. Not all rows give a size; the values are once, few, many and, for expanded clones, a class.

v_call	clone_size	j_call	cdr3_length	d_call	cdr3_nt	cdr3_aa
TRBV7-9	NA	TRBJ2-7	15	NA	TGTGCCAGCAGCTCATGGGGCAAGAACACCTACGAGCAGTACTTC	CASSSWGKNTYEQYF
TRBV28	many	TRBJ1-6	12	NA	TGTGCCAGCAGTTTAGCCGATTCACCCCTCCACTTT	CASSLADSPLHF
TRBV5-5	NA	TRBJ2-3	14	TRBD2	TGTGCCAGCACCGGTGGCGTGGGAGGGAATACGCAGTATTTT	CASTGGVGGNTQYF
TRBV7-8	many	TRBJ1-2	18	NA	TGTGCCAGCAGCAAATTTGGGCGGGTTACGGATTGGGTTTATGGCTACACCTTC	CASSKFGRVTDWVYGYTF
TRBV20-1	many	TRBJ2-1	14	NA	TGCAGTGCTAGTGGACATACTTCCTACAATGAGCAGTTCTTC	CSASGHTSYNEQFF
TRBV5-1	many	TRBJ2-7	11	NA	TGCGCCAGCCGTTCGGGGTACGAGCAGTACTTC	CASRSGYEQYF
TRBV5-1	many	TRBJ1-4	15	TRBD1	TGCGCCAGCAGCTTGACCGGGACAGGGCTAGAAAAACTGTTTTTT	CASSLTGTGLEKLFF
TRBV20-1	many	TRBJ2-3	13	NA	TGCAGTGCTCCCCCGGAGGGGGTAGATACGCAGTATTTT	CSAPPEGVDTQYF
TRBV20-1	many	TRBJ2-1	16	TRBD2	TGCAGTGCTAGAGCGTCTAGCGGGGCCACCTACAATGAGCAGTTCTTC	CSARASSGATYNEQFF
TRBV29-1	few	TRBJ2-7	14	NA	TGCAGCGTTGGAGGCAGGGGGGGTTCCTACGAGCAGTACTTC	CSVGGRGGSYEQYF
TRBV20-1	many	TRBJ2-1	17	TRBD1	TGCAGTGCTAGATCCCCCCTCTTCGGGACAGGGGAGAATGAGCAGTTCTTC	CSARSPLFGTGENEQFF
TRBV7-2	many	TRBJ2-1	15	TRBD2	TGTGCCAGCAGCTCAGGACTAGCACCCTACAATGAGCAGTTCTTC	CASSSGLAPYNEQFF
TRBV28	many	TRBJ1-6	15	NA	TGTGCCAGCAGTCCCCCCGGGGCTTGGAGTTCACCCCTCCACTTT	CASSPPGAWSSPLHF
TRBV7-9	many	TRBJ2-2	15	NA	TGTGCCAGCAGCTCCCGTCTCGACGGGACCGGGGAGCTGTTTTTT	CASSSRLDGTGELFF
TRBV7-9	many	TRBJ2-1	13	NA	TGTGCCAGCAGCTTAGCTCTGCGACTTGAGCAGTTCTTC	CASSLALRLEQFF
TRBV11-2	NA	TRBJ2-7	16	NA	TGTGCCAGCAGCTTAGTTACAGGGTTCGGGACCTACGAGCAGTACTTC	CASSLVTGFGTYEQYF
TRBV28	many	TRBJ2-7	14	TRBD1	TGTGCCAGCAGTATACCACCCGGGACAGGGGTGCAGTACTTC	CASSIPPGTGVQYF
TRBV29-1	few	TRBJ1-4	15	NA	TGCAGCGTTGAATGGGCAGTTGCAACTAATGAAAAACTGTTTTTT	CSVEWAVATNEKLFF
TRBV27	many	TRBJ2-7	14	TRBD2	TGTGCCAGCAGGAGGTTAGCGGGGTTCTACGAGCAGTACTTC	CASRRLAGFYEQYF
TRBV7-9	many	TRBJ2-7	16	TRBD2	TGTGCCAGCAGCCCCCGTGGTAGCGGGGCTGTCTACGAGCAGTACTTC	CASSPRGSGAVYEQYF
TRBV4-3	few	TRBJ1-2	16	NA	TGCGCCAGCAGCCAACAGAGCGGGGGAGAGGTCTATGGCTACACCTTC	CASSQQSGGEVYGYTF
TRBV20-1	many	TRBJ2-1	14	TRBD2	TGCAGTGCTAGACTAGCGGACACCTACAATGAGCAGTTCTTC	CSARLADTYNEQFF
TRBV5-6	many	TRBJ2-2	14	NA	TGTGCCAGCAGCTTGTTGGATAACACCGGGGAGCTGTTTTTT	CASSLLDNTGELFF
TRBV29-1	many	TRBJ1-4	12	NA	TGCAGCGTTGGGTTATTCAATGAAAAACTGTTTTTT	CSVGLFNEKLFF
TRBV20-1	many	TRBJ1-1	15	TRBD1	TGCAGTGCTAGTCCAGGGGGTAGGGGGAACACTGAAGCTTTCTTT	CSASPGGRGNTEAFF
TRBV7-2	many	TRBJ2-1	17	TRBD2	TGTGCCAGCAGCTCGACCCCACTAGCGGGGGAATACAATGAGCAGTTCTTC	CASSSTPLAGEYNEQFF
TRBV5-1	many	TRBJ2-5	15	NA	TGCGCCAGCAGCTTCGGGGCCGACGGAGGAGAGACCCAGTACTTC	CASSFGADGGETQYF
TRBV20-1	many	TRBJ1-6	15	NA	TGCAGTGCTAATATCAGAGGCAGGGGAAATTCACCCCTCCACTTT	CSANIRGRGNSPLHF
TRBV20-1	many	TRBJ2-7	13	NA	TGCAGTGCTAGCGACAGCCGGTATGGGGAGCAGTACTTC	CSASDSRYGEQYF
TRBV5-1	many	TRBJ1-1	14	NA	TGCGCCAGCGGCACTGCAGGTACGAACACTGAAGCTTTCTTT	CASGTAGTNTEAFF
TRBV6-2/TRBV6-3	many	TRBJ1-4	15	NA	TGTGCCAGCACTACGAGGCGACTGCCGGGTGAAAAACTGTTTTTT	CASTTRRLPGEKLFF
TRBV7-9	many	TRBJ2-3	15	TRBD1	TGTGCCAGCAGCTTCGACAGGGTTGACACAGATACGCAGTATTTT	CASSFDRVDTDTQYF
TRBV7-9	many	TRBJ1-4	16	TRBD1	TGTGCCAGCAGCTTAACTGGAGACAGGGCTTATGAAAAACTGTTTTTT	CASSLTGDRAYEKLFF
TRBV29-1	many	TRBJ1-5	15	NA	TGCAGCGCCGTGGTCGGGGGCTACGGCAATCAGCCCCAGCATTTT	CSAVVGGYGNQPQHF
TRBV5-1	many	TRBJ2-5	15	TRBD2	TGCGCCAGCAGCTCGGGACTAGCATTTCAAGAGACCCAGTACTTC	CASSSGLAFQETQYF
TRBV20-1	many	TRBJ1-5	14	NA	TGCAGTGTCCGTCCCCGGCGGGGCAATCAGCCCCAGCATTTT	CSVRPRRGNQPQHF
TRBV5-1	NA	TRBJ2-7	15	NA	TGCGCCAGCAGCTTGGGGATCCTAATGACCTACGAGCAGTACTTC	CASSLGILMTYEQYF
TRBV12-3/TRBV12-4	many	TRBJ1-5	14	TRBD1	TGTGCCAGCAGTTCCGGGACAGGGAATCAGCCCCAGCATTTT	CASSSGTGNQPQHF
TRBV7-2	few	TRBJ2-7	14	TRBD1	TGTGCCAGCAGCTCGACAGGGCGGCGGCGGGAGCAGTACTTC	CASSSTGRRREQYF
TRBV6-4	many	TRBJ2-3	15	TRBD2	TGTGCCAGCAGTGATAGCGGGGGGGCTACAGATACGCAGTATTTT	CASSDSGGATDTQYF
TRBV11-1	many	TRBJ2-2	16	TRBD2	TGTGCCAGCAGCCAAACTAGCGGTTATAACACCGGGGAGCTGTTTTTT	CASSQTSGYNTGELFF
TRBV2	few	TRBJ1-2	13	NA	TGTGCCAGCATCCAGGGTTCCAACTATGGCTACACCTTC	CASIQGSNYGYTF
TRBV5-1	many	TRBJ2-5	14	NA	TGCGCCAGCAGCTTGGTGGCGGGGTCGGAGACCCAGTACTTC	CASSLVAGSETQYF